These 32 T cell receptor beta chains share one sample of origin, sequenced in a study of PD-L1 blockade in urothelial cancer. Method: immunoSEQ multiplex PCR; TCRdb's copy keeps in-frame clones and lacks some. There are 100,000 to 150,000 clones in the sample; around 84% occur only once, and about 2.9% lies in the top ten. Time point meaning: pretreatment peripheral blood. This specimen was PBMCs, taken around atezolizumab (anti-PD-L1) treatment. These receptor sequences come from a man aged 45 to 65 with urothelial cancer.

The chain is built from TRBV29-1 and TRBJ2-2; D ambiguous. The CDR3 is made up of 13 amino acids. Germline V gives CDR1 SQVTM, CDR2 ANQGSEA. Trimming took off 7 bases at V and 2 bases at J, with 11 bases between the two ends. The CDR3 nucleotides are TGCAGCGGAATGACACCCAACACCGGGGAGCTGTTTTTT. It translates to CSGMTPNTGELFF.

The J gene is TRBJ2-7, the V gene TRBV28, with a possible D match to TRBD2 (6 bases). The CDR3 spans 14 residues. Germline CDR1 MDHEN, CDR2 SYDVKM. Trimming pared 2 bases from V and 4 bases from J, leaving 12 bases between. The CDR3 region is CASSLPQGGYEQYF. The CDR3 nucleotides read TGTGCCAGCAGTTTACCCCAGGGAGGATACGAGCAGTACTTC.

The rearrangement uses TRBV5-1 and TRBJ2-7; D is unclear. Germline V CDR1 and CDR2: SGHRS, YFSETQ. The CDR3 is 14 amino acids. Trimming pared 0 bases from V and 3 bases from J, leaving 10 bases between. The chain's CDR3 is CASSLESRNYEQYF. Written as DNA, the CDR3 is TGCGCCAGCAGCTTGGAGAGTAGAAACTACGAGCAGTACTTC.

CDR3 sequence: CAWSYGGSGETQYF. Written as DNA, the CDR3 is TGTGCCTGGAGTTACGGTGGGAGCGGGGAGACCCAGTACTTC. The gene calls are TRBV30 and TRBJ2-5; tentative D call: TRBD2 (6 bases). CDR3 length: 14 amino acids. The ends were cut back, 2 bases at V and 5 bases at J, with 15 bases in the middle. Germline V gene data show CDR1 as GTSNPN and CDR2 as SVGIG (reference sequence).

This clone was recorded only once. This rearrangement joins TRBV5-1 to TRBJ1-4; D remains ambiguous. Germline CDR1 is SGHRS and CDR2 is YFSETQ. This CDR3 region has 14 residues. Trimming removed 0 bases at V and 7 bases at J, with 10 bases between. CDR3 region: CASSLGGDGEKLFF. In nucleotides, the CDR3 is TGCGCCAGCAGCTTGGGAGGCGATGGTGAAAAACTGTTTTTT.

This clone was detected only once. This sequence joins TRBV28 and TRBJ2-1; 9 nucleotides agree with TRBD1. This CDR3 has 15 amino acids. V dropped 3 bases and J dropped 8; count of bases not matched to a gene: 8. Per germline, CDR1 MDHEN and CDR2 SYDVKM. In DNA form, the CDR3 reads TGTGCCAGCAGTTTTCCCAGGACAGGGGTCGATGAGCAGTTCTTC. Translation gives CASSFPRTGVDEQFF.

The genes are TRBV27 and TRBJ1-5; D not resolved. The CDR3 sequence is 12 residues long. The V end was cut by 5 bases, the J end by 7 bases, with 9 bases between. Germline V gene sequence: CDR1 MNHEY, CDR2 SMNVEV (reference sequence). In DNA form, the CDR3 reads TGTGCCAGCAGTCCCTCGGGGCAGCCCCAGCATTTT. Protein: CASSPSGQPQHF.

The chain is built from TRBV19 and TRBJ2-1; tentatively, D is TRBD2 (5 bases). V lost 10 bases and J lost 7, with 20 bases in between. The CDR3 loop spans 14 amino acids. In germline, CDR1 is LNHDA, CDR2 SQIVND (reference sequence). The CDR3 DNA reads as TGTGCCACTTCAAGCGGATACTGGGCAAATGAGCAGTTCTTC. Translation gives CATSSGYWANEQFF.

The rearrangement uses TRBV5-1 and TRBJ1-4; TRBD1 might be the D (6 bases). Trimming took off 4 bases at V and 10 bases at J, with 20 bases between the two ends. There are 15 residues in the CDR3. CDR1 is SGHRS and CDR2 is YFSETQ in the germline V gene. The CDR3 protein is CASSVLQGSMGKLFF. The CDR3 DNA reads TGCGCCAGCAGCGTACTACAGGGATCGATGGGAAAACTGTTTTTT.

The chain employs TRBV2 and TRBJ2-7; TRBD2 aligns across 7 bases. Germline CDR1 SNHLY, CDR2 FYNNEI. The CDR3 spans 16 residues. With V trimmed by 6 bases and J by 7 bases, 18 bases remained unmatched. CDR3 sequence reads: CASSLSQTSWLGEQYF. DNA of the CDR3: TGTGCCAGCAGCCTATCCCAGACTAGCTGGCTGGGTGAGCAGTACTTC.

V is TRBV2 and J is TRBJ2-2; 11 bases agree with TRBD2. The CDR3 totals 15 residues. CDR1 and CDR2 (germline): SNHLY, FYNNEI. V lost 4 bases and J lost 6; bases outside the gene matches: 4. CDR3 residues: CASSGTSGSAGELFF. The CDR3, as DNA: TGTGCCAGCAGTGGAACTAGCGGGAGTGCCGGGGAGCTGTTTTTT.

As for this clone: This may be a read error: a much more frequent sequence differs by one nucleotide. This CDR3 is also generated by other DNA sequences in the sample. The gene calls are TRBV6-1 and TRBJ1-1; 8 positions match TRBD1. Per the germline V gene, CDR1 is MNHNS and CDR2 is SASEGT. This CDR3 region has 14 residues. V lost 1 base, J lost 3 bases, and 1 base stayed unmatched. CDR3 nucleotide sequence: TGTGCCAGCAGTGAAGACAGGGGGGACACTGAAGCTTTCTTT. This gives the protein CASSEDRGDTEAFF.

The rearrangement links TRBV5-1 to TRBJ2-1; 9 bases align to TRBD1. The V and J ends lost 3 bases and 6 bases, in that order; junction bases with no gene match: 7. The CDR3 sequence is 15 residues long. Per the germline V gene, CDR1 is SGHRS and CDR2 is YFSETQ. CDR3 nucleotides: TGCGCCAGCAGCTCCGGGACAGGGAGTACCAATGAGCAGTTCTTC. Protein sequence: CASSSGTGSTNEQFF.

The sample holds one count of this clone. The chain combines TRBV28 with TRBJ2-7, with D hard to call. Germline V gene sequence: CDR1 MDHEN, CDR2 SYDVKM. The length of the CDR3 is 13 residues. The V end was cut by 4 bases, the J end by 7 bases, with 14 bases between. The CDR3 nucleotides read TGTGCCAGCAGTTCCCCTACTTATAAGGAGCAGTACTTC. Translation: CASSSPTYKEQYF. Together with reference TRBV28 and TRBJ2-7, the CDR3 gives the full variable domain: DVKVTQSSRYLVKRTGEKVFLECVQDMDHENMFWYRQDPGLGLRLIYFSYDVKMKEKGDIPEGYSVSREKKERFSLILESASTNQTSMYLCASSSPTYKEQYFGPGTRLTVT.

The rearrangement links TRBV11-2 to TRBJ1-5, with unresolved D. This CDR3 is 13 amino acids long. In germline, CDR1 is SGHAT, CDR2 FQNNGV. Trimming stripped 0 bases from V and 6 bases from J, with 6 bases between. CDR3 nucleotide sequence: TGTGCCAGCAGCTTAGACGGCGGTCAGCCCCAGCATTTT. Amino acid sequence: CASSLDGGQPQHF.

The genes are TRBV6-5 and TRBJ1-6, with TRBD1 as a possible D gene (6 bases). Between the trimmed V and J ends, which lost 4 bases and 5 bases, there was a span of 15 bases. There are 16 residues in the CDR3. Germline-derived CDR1 and CDR2 are MNHEY and SVGAGI. The CDR3 DNA is TGTGCCAGCAGTTGGACGACAGGAAGAAATAATTCACCCCTCCACTTT. This encodes CASSWTTGRNNSPLHF.

This clone was counted a few times. The V gene is TRBV16, the J gene TRBJ1-6; TRBD1 is a possible D gene (6 bases). V was pared by 3 bases and J by 7 bases, with 10 bases between. CDR1 and CDR2 from the germline V gene are KGHSY and FQNENV. The CDR3 covers 14 residues. The CDR3 nucleotides read TGTGCCAGCAGCCAGGGGGCTTTAAATTCACCCCTCCACTTT. Translating it yields CASSQGALNSPLHF.

The V gene is TRBV7-3, the J gene TRBJ2-5, with TRBD2 matching over 7 bases. The CDR3 has 14 residues. Trimming cost V 5 bases and J 0 bases; bases outside gene matches: 3. Germline CDR1 is SGHTA and CDR2 is FQGTGA. The CDR3 nucleotides read TGTGCCAGCAGCCTTGGGACTAACCAAGAGACCCAGTACTTC. Protein sequence: CASSLGTNQETQYF.

This chain joins TRBV7-6 and TRBJ1-3; weak D call: TRBD1 (5 bases). V gave up 4 bases and J gave up 0 bases, with 16 bases separating them. Germline CDR1 is SGHVS and CDR2 is FNYEAQ. The CDR3 length is 17 residues. The CDR3 is CASSYLDRPYSGNTIYF. CDR3 DNA sequence: TGTGCCAGCAGCTACCTCGACAGACCATACTCTGGAAACACCATATATTTT. Together with reference TRBV7-6 and TRBJ1-3, the CDR3 gives the full variable domain: GAGVSQSPRYKVTKRGQDVALRCDPISGHVSLYWYRQALGQGPEFLTYFNYEAQQDKSGLPNDRFSAERPEGSISTLTIQRTEQRDSAMYRCASSYLDRPYSGNTIYFGEGSWLTVV.

The chain is built from TRBV7-3 and TRBJ2-5, with D maybe TRBD2 (5 bases). The CDR3 is 15 amino acids. The germline V and J ends were trimmed by 0 bases and 5 bases, with 13 bases remaining between them. The germline CDR1 and CDR2 sequences are SGHTA and FQGTGA. CDR3 nucleotides: TGTGCCAGCAGCTTAACTCCAAGCGGACGGGAGACCCAGTACTTC. Encoded protein: CASSLTPSGRETQYF.

In this sample, this clone turned up a few times. This could be a read error, since a much larger clone is one nucleotide away. Distinct nucleotide sequences in the sample also encode this CDR3. J is TRBJ1-1 and V is TRBV9; 9 bases are a match to TRBD1. CDR1 SGDLS and CDR2 YYNGEE come from the germline V gene. The CDR3 covers 14 residues. The J segment lost 1 base and the V segment lost 3 bases, leaving 1 base of the junction unmatched. The CDR3: CASSAQGANTEAFF. The CDR3 DNA is TGTGCCAGCAGCGCACAGGGGGCGAACACTGAAGCTTTCTTT.

The chain recombines TRBV10-2 with TRBJ2-1, with 11 bases that match TRBD2. The germline CDR1 and CDR2 sequences are WSHSY and SAAADI. With V trimmed by 0 bases and J by 7 bases, 5 bases remained unmatched. The CDR3 is 16 residues long. CDR3 region: CASSESLAGGSNEQFF. CDR3 sequence (DNA): TGCGCCAGCAGTGAGTCTCTAGCGGGAGGTTCTAATGAGCAGTTCTTC.

This sequence joins TRBV28 and TRBJ1-2, with 9 bases that match TRBD1. Germline values: CDR1 MDHEN, CDR2 SYDVKM. V was clipped by 7 bases and J by 2 bases; unmatched bases: 2. This CDR3 region has 13 residues. The CDR3 sequence: CASTDRGNYGYTF. DNA of the CDR3: TGTGCCAGCACTGACAGGGGGAACTATGGCTACACCTTC.

The V gene is TRBV5-1, the J gene TRBJ2-7, with 9 bases aligning to TRBD1. Germline values: CDR1 SGHRS, CDR2 YFSETQ. The junction had 13 bases not matched to a gene; V was cut back by 4 bases and J by 5 bases. CDR3 length: 16 residues. Written as DNA, the CDR3 is TGCGCCAGCAGCCCTCACCTGGGACAGGGTACCCACGAGCAGTACTTC. Its translation is CASSPHLGQGTHEQYF.

V and J are TRBV4-2 and TRBJ2-1, with a tentative D call TRBD2 (5 bases). Trimming took 11 bases from V and 6 from J, leaving 17 bases between them. CDR1 and CDR2 from the germline V gene are LGHNA and YNFKEQ. The CDR3 contains 13 residues. Written as DNA, the CDR3 is TGTGCCGGCTTGGTCGTAGCGCTCAATGAGCAGTTCTTC. Its translation: CAGLVVALNEQFF.

The rearrangement uses TRBV28 and TRBJ1-6; TRBD1 matches 10 bases. V was clipped by 6 bases and J by 2 bases; unmatched bases: 4. Germline assignment: CDR1 MDHEN and CDR2 SYDVKM. CDR3 length equals 16 residues. CDR3 amino acids: CASRATGGAYNSPLHF. DNA of the CDR3: TGTGCCAGCAGGGCGACAGGGGGCGCCTATAATTCACCCCTCCACTTT.

Only one count was recorded for this clone. J is TRBJ2-7 and V is TRBV28; the D gene is possibly TRBD1 (7 bases). The V and J ends lost 7 bases and 0 bases respectively, with 16 bases between them. Germline V gene data show CDR1 as MDHEN and CDR2 as SYDVKM. The CDR3 contains 15 residues. As DNA, the CDR3 is TGTGCCAGCACAGGGGGGACAGTCTTCTCCTACGAGCAGTACTTC. Protein product: CASTGGTVFSYEQYF.

This clone was observed once. The V call is TRBV5-1, the J call TRBJ2-7; D unresolved. Germline V gene lookup returns CDR1 SGHRS and CDR2 YFSETQ. This CDR3 is built from 15 residues. V dropped 1 base and J dropped 3 bases, with 14 bases sitting between them. This chain's CDR3 is CASSLQASLRYEQYF. The CDR3 DNA is TGCGCCAGCAGCTTGCAAGCTTCCTTACGCTACGAGCAGTACTTC.

This clone was found a few times. The J gene is TRBJ2-2, the V gene TRBV6-6; 12 bases agree with TRBD2. Germline lookup yields CDR1 MNHNY and CDR2 SVGAGI (reference sequence). V lost 6 bases, J lost 7 bases, and 9 bases stayed unmatched. This CDR3 comprises 16 residues. In nucleotides, the CDR3 is TGTGCCAGCAGCGATCTAGCGGGAGGGATTGGCGGGGAGCTGTTTTTT. Protein sequence: CASSDLAGGIGGELFF.

This clone has more than one count but fewer than ten. The J gene is TRBJ1-2, the V gene TRBV7-8; the match to TRBD1 covers 7 bases. The V and J ends lost 1 base and 2 bases, in that order; junction bases with no gene match: 10. CDR1 SGHVS and CDR2 FQNEAQ come from the germline V gene. This CDR3 spans 17 amino acids. This CDR3 reads CASSLEGALLVNYGYTF. The CDR3, as DNA: TGTGCCAGCAGCTTAGAGGGGGCCCTACTCGTGAACTATGGCTACACCTTC.

The chain combines TRBV28 with TRBJ2-7, with 7 bases fitting TRBD1. The CDR3 consists of 15 residues. Looked up from germline, CDR1 is MDHEN and CDR2 is SYDVKM. V gave up 6 bases and J gave up 0 bases; unmatched junction bases: 8. The CDR3 nucleotides are TGTGCCAGCAGCCTCCGGGACAGATTCTCCTACGAGCAGTACTTC. Protein sequence: CASSLRDRFSYEQYF.

The J gene is TRBJ1-2, the V gene TRBV28; 10 nucleotides agree with TRBD1. This CDR3 has 15 residues. V shed 3 bases and J 2 bases; nucleotides not matched to a gene: 3. Per the germline V gene, CDR1 is MDHEN and CDR2 is SYDVKM. The CDR3 sequence is CASSFPTGGNYGYTF. The CDR3 DNA reads as TGTGCCAGCAGTTTCCCGACAGGGGGCAACTATGGCTACACCTTC.